This TCR beta chain was documented in a study of T cells after yellow fever vaccination. Broader study findings: A small share of clonotypes appeared in both CD4 and CD8 compartments. Contaminating bulk clonotypes could be abundant in FACS-sorted repertoires.

This clonotype was seen a handful of times. Antigen specificity is unknown. The TCR cDNA carried a universal primer site and UMIs from 5'RACE template switching. Each CDR3 protein gets one entry after TCRdb re-called the 5' RACE reads with MiXCR. The sample has around 610,000 distinct CDR3 sequences; approximately 15% are singletons. This CDR3 is 17 amino acids long. Germline V gene sequence: CDR1 SGHTA, CDR2 FQGNSA. The V gene lost 5 bases and the J gene lost 2 bases, with 19 bases spanning the gap. This chain links TRBV7-2 with TRBJ2-1; possible D gene TRBD2, 6 bases. Sequencing used PBMCs, obtained on the day of the yellow fever booster vaccination. The origin of this receptor is a man aged 25 to 40 who received the YFV17D yellow fever vaccine. CDR3 loop: CASSPSPGSTPYNEQFF. For the CDR3, the DNA is TGTGCCAGCAGCCCGAGCCCCGGGAGCACCCCCTACAATGAGCAGTTCTTC.